This TCR beta chain was documented in a study of cytomegalovirus exposure and HLA in healthy donors. In germline, CDR1 is MNHEY, CDR2 SMNVEV (reference sequence). V lost 5 bases, J lost 3 bases, and 31 bases lay in between. The CDR3 extends over 20 amino acids. General study findings and limits: In vitro experiments confirmed that a few CMV-associated chains were specific for CMV antigens. In the 130 or so validation repertoires, a later analysis found that first-cohort TCR clusters tended to co-occur. Reports credit the classifier with highly specific, highly sensitive diagnosis of cytomegalovirus status.

A remark on this clone: Its antigen remains unknown.

Assay used: immunoSEQ multiplex PCR; TCRdb lists only in-frame clones, some missing. The table records some 260,000 clones, roughly 87% of them present only once. V gene TRBV27 combines with J gene TRBJ1-2; the D gene is possibly TRBD1 (6 bases). Material for sequencing was PBMCs. This sequence originates from a woman in her thirties in good health and CMV-seronegative. The DNA of the CDR3 is TGTGCCAGCAGTCGTGTTTTACCCTGGGGAACAGGGTTTGGTCACTATGGCTACACCTTC. Translated: CASSRVLPWGTGFGHYGYTF.